These 9 T cell receptor beta chains came from one sample sequenced in a study of OX40 agonist ivuxolimab in advanced cancers. Clones were read by immunoSEQ multiplex PCR, and TCRdb kept only the in-frame ones, dropping some. Among fewer than 6,500 clones listed, roughly 70% were seen once. Material: CD4+ or CD8+ T cells sorted from blood, obtained in a trial of the OX40 agonist ivuxolimab. The receptor source for this set is an adult with an advanced solid tumor such as melanoma, head and neck, liver or kidney cancer.

This rearrangement joins TRBV28 to TRBJ2-7; unclear D gene. The CDR3 contains 11 residues. Trimming took 6 bases from V and 4 from J, leaving 7 bases between them. Germline values: CDR1 MDHEN, CDR2 SYDVKM. The CDR3: CASSHGYEQYF. The CDR3 nucleotides are TGTGCCAGCAGCCATGGGTACGAGCAGTACTTC.

The chain links TRBV9 to TRBJ1-5, with D possibly TRBD1 on 5 matching bases. The CDR3 is 12 residues long. Trimming pared 3 bases from V and 7 bases from J, leaving 8 bases between. CDR1 is SGDLS and CDR2 is YYNGEE in the germline V gene. Here the CDR3 reads CASSGGNQPQHF. For the CDR3, the DNA is TGTGCCAGCAGCGGGGGGAACCAGCCCCAGCATTTT.

The genes are TRBV4-1 and TRBJ2-1; possible D gene TRBD2, 5 bases. Germline assignment: CDR1 MGHRA and CDR2 YSYEKL. V lost 4 bases to trimming and J lost 6 bases, with 16 bases between them. The CDR3 loop spans 15 amino acids. Written as DNA, the CDR3 is TGCGCCAGCAGCCTTGATCTACTAGAGGGCAATGAGCAGTTCTTC. Translation gives CASSLDLLEGNEQFF.

The chain joins TRBV28 to TRBJ1-3; tentative D call: TRBD1 (6 bases). The CDR3 loop spans 15 amino acids. With 6 bases removed from V and 2 bases from J, the gap between germline ends came to 14 bases. Germline assignment: CDR1 MDHEN and CDR2 SYDVKM. This CDR3 is CASRWGRTAGNTIYF. The CDR3 DNA reads TGTGCCAGCAGGTGGGGTCGGACAGCTGGAAACACCATATATTTT. The full variable domain, rest sourced from reference TRBV28 and TRBJ1-3, is DVKVTQSSRYLVKRTGEKVFLECVQDMDHENMFWYRQDPGLGLRLIYFSYDVKMKEKGDIPEGYSVSREKKERFSLILESASTNQTSMYLCASRWGRTAGNTIYFGEGSWLTVV.

The chain couples TRBV14 to TRBJ2-3, with a possible D match to TRBD2 (6 bases). The CDR3 covers 16 residues. Between the trimmed V and J ends, which lost 0 bases and 3 bases, there was a span of 13 bases. Germline assignment: CDR1 SGHDN and CDR2 FVKESK. DNA for the CDR3: TGTGCCAGCAGCCAAGATGGTAGCGGAAATACAGATACGCAGTATTTT. This codes for CASSQDGSGNTDTQYF.

The rearrangement links TRBV6-4 to TRBJ2-2; 8 positions agree with TRBD2. CDR1 is MRHNA and CDR2 is SNTAGT in the germline V gene. The CDR3 totals 16 residues. V was pared by 3 bases and J by 5 bases, with 8 bases of the junction left unmatched. The chain's CDR3 is CASSDNPASGTGELFF. The CDR3 DNA reads as TGTGCCAGCAGTGATAACCCGGCTAGCGGGACCGGGGAGCTGTTTTTT.

The chain recombines TRBV11-3 with TRBJ2-1; unclear D gene. V lost 5 bases and J 8 bases, leaving 19 bases between the germline ends. Germline lookup yields CDR1 SGHNT and CDR2 YENEEA. The CDR3 covers 15 residues. The CDR3 protein is CASSPGEMSLHEQFF. The DNA of the CDR3 is TGTGCCAGCAGCCCCGGTGAGATGTCACTCCATGAGCAGTTCTTC.

The chain combines TRBV28 with TRBJ2-7; TRBD2 matches at 10 bases. The length of the CDR3 is 20 residues. J lost 4 bases, V lost 3 bases, and 21 bases had no gene match. Germline V CDR1 and CDR2: MDHEN, SYDVKM. CDR3 protein: CASSFPSPGTSETPGYEQYF. The CDR3, as DNA: TGTGCCAGCAGTTTCCCCTCACCCGGGACTAGCGAAACCCCAGGGTACGAGCAGTACTTC.

This rearrangement joins TRBV7-9 to TRBJ2-1; D is perhaps TRBD2 (6 bases). The CDR3 is 16 residues long. Germline lookup yields CDR1 SEHNR and CDR2 FQNEAQ (reference sequence). V was pared by 5 bases and J by 1 base, with 15 bases between. The CDR3 bases are TGTGCCAGCAGCGACGGGGGACGCCAGTCCTACAATGAGCAGTTCTTC. Translation: CASSDGGRQSYNEQFF.